One and the same sample provided the 21 T cell receptor beta chains below, sequenced in a study of blood T cell repertoires in COVID-19. Using immunoSEQ multiplex PCR, the repertoire was profiled, and TCRdb retains in-frame clones only, with some absent. The data show over 90,000 clones, approximately 85% seen once. Sequencing input: peripheral blood. Every receptor here comes from a man aged 40-49 years with active or convalescent COVID-19.

CDR3 nucleotide sequence: TGCGCCAGCAGCTTGTCGGGCGGGGGGGCCGATGGAGTCAAAAACATTCAGTACTTC. It encodes CASSLSGGGADGVKNIQYF. This chain connects TRBV5-1 to TRBJ2-4, with 9 bases identical to TRBD2. This CDR3 has 19 residues. Trimming at V came to 1 base and at J to 3 bases, leaving 14 bases not matched to a gene. Germline CDR1 and CDR2: SGHRS and YFSETQ.

This sequence joins TRBV29-1 and TRBJ2-1; D might be TRBD2 (7 bases). The CDR3 sequence is 15 residues long. The V gene lost 4 bases and the J gene lost 3 bases, with 16 bases spanning the gap. In germline, CDR1 is SQVTM, CDR2 ANQGSEA. The CDR3 DNA reads TGCAGCGTTGGAATAGGGGGGGTAAGCTACAATGAGCAGTTCTTC. Translation: CSVGIGGVSYNEQFF.

The chain links TRBV29-1 to TRBJ1-2, with 7 bases aligning to TRBD1. Germline assignment: CDR1 SQVTM and CDR2 ANQGSEA. V lost 8 bases to trimming and J lost 3 bases; unmatched junction nucleotides: 3. The CDR3 is 11 amino acids. The DNA for the CDR3 is TGCAGCACAGACAGGGACTATGGCTACACCTTC. Residues: CSTDRDYGYTF. The full variable domain, completed using reference TRBV29-1 and TRBJ1-2, is SAVISQKPSRDICQRGTSLTIQCQVDSQVTMMFWYRQQPGQSLTLIATANQGSEATYESGFVIDKFPISRPNLTFSTLTVSNMSPEDSSIYLCSTDRDYGYTFGSGTRLTVV.

The chain employs TRBV28 and TRBJ2-3, with D maybe TRBD1 (6 bases). CDR3 length: 13 residues. Between the trimmed V and J ends, which lost 9 bases and 4 bases, there was a span of 14 bases. Germline loops: CDR1 MDHEN, CDR2 SYDVKM. CDR3 nucleotide sequence: TGTGCCAGTGTAACAGGGTCCCCAGATACGCAGTATTTT. This encodes CASVTGSPDTQYF.

The chain combines TRBV5-1 with TRBJ2-2, with a tentative D call TRBD1 (5 bases). Trimming cost V 2 bases and J 3 bases, with 8 bases left between them. CDR1 SGHRS and CDR2 YFSETQ come from the germline V gene. This CDR3 has 14 amino acids. The CDR3 loop is CASSFQGDTGELFF. Here the CDR3 DNA reads TGCGCCAGCAGCTTTCAAGGGGACACCGGGGAGCTGTTTTTT.

The chain couples TRBV5-4 to TRBJ2-3; the match to TRBD1 covers 9 bases. J gave up 4 bases and V 3 bases, and 6 bases lay outside the gene matches. Looked up from germline, CDR1 is SGHNT and CDR2 is YYREEE (reference sequence). The CDR3 consists of 15 residues. The CDR3 region has the DNA TGTGCCAGCAGCTCCCGGGACAGGGTCCCAGATACGCAGTATTTT. Its protein is CASSSRDRVPDTQYF.

The chain joins TRBV3-1 (or the pseudogene TRBV3-2) to TRBJ1-5, with 7 nucleotides matching TRBD1. V shed 1 base and J 7 bases; nucleotides not matched to a gene: 13. The CDR3 is made up of 17 amino acids. Germline-derived CDR1 and CDR2 are LGHDT and YNNKEL (reference sequence). The chain's CDR3 is CASSQGDADRVGQPQHF. CDR3 bases: TGTGCCAGCAGCCAAGGGGACGCTGACAGGGTCGGCCAGCCCCAGCATTTT.

V gene TRBV25-1 combines with J gene TRBJ2-7; 10 bases agree with TRBD2. The V segment lost 5 bases and the J segment 6 bases; nucleotides outside the gene matches: 4. Germline assignment: CDR1 MGHDK and CDR2 SYGVNS. The CDR3 is made up of 13 amino acids. CDR3 coding DNA: TGTGCCAGCAGTTGGACTAGCGGCAGCGAGCAGTACTTC. Translation: CASSWTSGSEQYF.

This clone was seen a few times. V and J are TRBV7-2 and TRBJ1-5; D may be TRBD1 (6 bases). CDR1 and CDR2 (germline): SGHTA, FQGNSA. Deletions cut 2 bases from V and 4 bases from J, with 12 bases between. The CDR3 totals 15 residues. CDR3 loop: CASSLLRTANQPQHF. The CDR3 DNA is TGTGCCAGCAGCTTACTCCGGACAGCGAATCAGCCCCAGCATTTT.

This chain links TRBV10-3 with TRBJ2-7; 8 positions match TRBD1. The V segment lost 8 bases and the J segment 7 bases; nucleotides outside the gene matches: 13. This CDR3 has 14 residues. Looked up from germline, CDR1 is ENHRY and CDR2 is SYGVKD. The CDR3 nucleotides are TGTGCCATCCGTGGGACAGGTAATACGCAGGAGCAGTACTTC. It is translated as CAIRGTGNTQEQYF.

The chain carries TRBV24-1 and TRBJ2-2; TRBD1 aligns across 10 bases. Per the germline V gene, CDR1 is KGHDR and CDR2 is SFDVKD. This CDR3 spans 16 amino acids. J lost 4 bases, V lost 4 bases, and 5 bases had no gene match. The CDR3 loop reads CATSDPGQGVTGELFF. The CDR3 DNA is TGTGCCACCAGTGACCCCGGACAGGGGGTCACCGGGGAGCTGTTTTTT.

This clone was counted a single time. The chain employs TRBV5-1 and TRBJ2-5; perhaps TRBD2 as D (6 bases). Trimming removed 2 bases at V and 5 bases at J, with 19 bases between. CDR1 and CDR2 (germline): SGHRS, YFSETQ. The CDR3 extends over 16 amino acids. CDR3 sequence reads: CASSFPGLPHGETQYF. CDR3 DNA: TGCGCCAGCAGCTTCCCGGGACTCCCTCATGGGGAGACCCAGTACTTC. Full variable domain (remainder filled in from reference TRBV5-1 and TRBJ2-5): KAGVTQTPRYLIKTRGQQVTLSCSPISGHRSVSWYQQTPGQGLQFLFEYFSETQRNKGNFPGRFSGRQFSNSRSEMNVSTLELGDSALYLCASSFPGLPHGETQYFGPGTRLLVL.

V is TRBV18 and J is TRBJ2-1, with 11 nucleotides matching TRBD2. The CDR3 length is 19 residues. CDR1 is KGHSH, CDR2 LQKENI, per germline. Trimming removed 8 bases from V and 11 bases from J; junction bases left unmatched: 26. The CDR3 here is CASRLPGTTSGGPSEKQFF. The CDR3 DNA follows: TGTGCCAGCCGACTTCCGGGAACCACTAGCGGGGGCCCCTCGGAGAAGCAGTTCTTC. Full variable domain (rest looked up from reference TRBV18 and TRBJ2-1): NAGVMQNPRHLVRRRGQEARLRCSPMKGHSHVYWYRQLPEEGLKFMVYLQKENIIDESGMPKERFSAEFPKEGPSILRIQQVVRGDSAAYFCASRLPGTTSGGPSEKQFFGPGTRLTVL.

The chain carries TRBV18 and TRBJ1-2, with no clear D. Germline V lookup: CDR1 KGHSH, CDR2 LQKENI. The CDR3 is 12 amino acids. V was shortened by 1 base and J by 5 bases, with 5 bases between the two germline ends. The CDR3: CASSPREYGYTF. CDR3 sequence (DNA): TGTGCCAGCTCACCACGGGAGTATGGCTACACCTTC.

The rearrangement links TRBV5-1 to TRBJ1-2; 11 nucleotides align to TRBD1. The germline CDR1 and CDR2 sequences are SGHRS and YFSETQ. The CDR3 contains 14 residues. The V and J ends lost 3 bases and 6 bases, in that order; junction bases with no gene match: 4. CDR3 protein: CASSSGQGVDGYTF. CDR3 nucleotides: TGCGCCAGCAGCTCGGGACAGGGGGTGGATGGCTACACCTTC.

The chain joins TRBV7-8 to TRBJ2-1, with TRBD2 matching over 15 bases. CDR3 length equals 16 residues. CDR1 is SGHVS and CDR2 is FQNEAQ in the germline V gene. V lost 5 bases to trimming and J lost 8 bases; unmatched junction nucleotides: 7. CDR3 sequence reads: CASSPRTSGGGDEQFF. CDR3 sequence (DNA): TGTGCCAGCAGCCCGCGGACTAGCGGGGGGGGAGATGAGCAGTTCTTC.

The J gene is TRBJ1-6, the V gene TRBV9; D is uncertain. The CDR3 is 14 amino acids. V was clipped by 4 bases and J by 8 bases, with 13 bases between them. The germline V gene has CDR1 SGDLS and CDR2 YYNGEE. The CDR3 DNA reads TGTGCCAGCAGCTCCGGTGAAGTTTATTCACCCCTCCACTTT. Protein product: CASSSGEVYSPLHF.

This clone was observed a few times. The chain uses TRBV4-2 and TRBJ1-5; D call uncertain. Per germline, CDR1 LGHNA and CDR2 YNFKEQ. The CDR3 length is 14 residues. With 2 bases removed from V and 7 bases from J, the gap between germline ends came to 12 bases. The CDR3 protein is CASSQSSGGQPQHF. The CDR3 DNA sequence: TGTGCCAGCAGCCAATCCTCCGGAGGCCAGCCCCAGCATTTT.

This chain connects TRBV2 to TRBJ1-6; TRBD1 aligns across 8 bases. V lost 4 bases to trimming and J lost 7 bases; unmatched junction nucleotides: 6. The CDR3 spans 15 residues. Germline CDR1 and CDR2: SNHLY and FYNNEI. The CDR3 protein is CASSVGQVKNSPLHF. CDR3 sequence (DNA): TGTGCCAGCAGTGTGGGACAGGTCAAAAATTCACCCCTCCACTTT.

The sample holds one count of this clone. The chain has TRBV4-3 and TRBJ2-5, with a tentative D call TRBD1 (7 bases). This CDR3 has 15 amino acids. In germline, CDR1 is LGHNA, CDR2 YSLEER. Trimming removed 0 bases from V and 4 bases from J, with 12 bases in between. This chain's CDR3 is CASSQDFRGVETQYF. CDR3 sequence (DNA): TGCGCCAGCAGCCAAGACTTCAGGGGGGTAGAGACCCAGTACTTC.

The gene calls are TRBV5-1 and TRBJ1-2; 8 bases line up with TRBD1. With V trimmed by 1 base and J by 6 bases, 5 bases remained unmatched. Per the germline V gene, CDR1 is SGHRS and CDR2 is YFSETQ. The CDR3 totals 14 residues. The DNA of the CDR3 is TGCGCCAGCAGCTTGATTCAGGGGGCGAATGGCTACACCTTC. It encodes CASSLIQGANGYTF.